A single sample gave rise to the 27 T cell receptor beta chains below, sequenced in a study of shared clonotypes between healthy human individuals. Produced via immunoSEQ multiplex PCR; TCRdb's table is partial and in-frame only. Among some 2,400,000 clones, around 95% were seen once, and the ten largest hold roughly 0.13%. What was sequenced was naive CD4+ T cells sorted from blood. Described subset: CD45RA+ positively selected. Receptor source: a man aged 18 to 30 in good health.

The chain carries TRBV4-1 and TRBJ2-3; D perhaps matches TRBD2 (5 bases). The CDR3 sequence is 13 residues long. V was trimmed by 0 bases and J by 8 bases, leaving 9 bases between them. Germline CDR1 is MGHRA and CDR2 is YSYEKL. CDR3 nucleotides: TGCGCCAGCAGCCAAGACATAGCGCGTACGCAGTATTTT. Amino acids: CASSQDIARTQYF.

V and J are TRBV6-5 and TRBJ2-1; D ambiguous. The CDR3 covers 14 residues. V lost 5 bases and J 5 bases, leaving 13 bases between the germline ends. Looked up from germline, CDR1 is MNHEY and CDR2 is SVGAGI. The CDR3 bases are TGTGCCAGCAGTCGGTGGGGTGAGAACAATGAGCAGTTCTTC. Protein product: CASSRWGENNEQFF.

The V call is TRBV5-1, the J call TRBJ1-2; D remains ambiguous. This CDR3 spans 18 amino acids. Trimming shortened V by 4 bases and J by 0 bases, and 22 bases separated the two germline ends. Per the germline V gene, CDR1 is SGHRS and CDR2 is YFSETQ. The CDR3 here is CASSPNPSTSRANYGYTF. In nucleotides, the CDR3 is TGCGCCAGCAGCCCCAACCCGAGCACCTCAAGAGCTAACTATGGCTACACCTTC.

The gene calls are TRBV28 and TRBJ1-1, with D possibly being TRBD1 (5 bases). Trimming removed 4 bases at V and 8 bases at J, with 8 bases between. In germline, CDR1 is MDHEN, CDR2 SYDVKM. The CDR3 length is 11 residues. The CDR3 coding sequence is TGTGCCAGCAGTTCCCGACAGGAAGCTTTCTTT. Residues: CASSSRQEAFF.

The genes are TRBV13 and TRBJ1-2; D is unresolved. Germline V gene data show CDR1 as PRHDT and CDR2 as FYEKMQ (reference sequence). The CDR3 spans 14 residues. Trimming took 0 bases from V and 6 from J, leaving 11 bases between them. The CDR3 DNA sequence: TGTGCCAGCAGCTTAGGCGGCGGTAGGGATGGCTACACCTTC. It is translated as CASSLGGGRDGYTF.

The chain joins TRBV18 to TRBJ2-2; 10 nucleotides agree with TRBD1. After removal of 2 bases from V and 5 bases from J, the junction contained 2 bases not matched to a gene. The CDR3 totals 15 residues. Germline V gives CDR1 KGHSH, CDR2 LQKENI. The CDR3 bases are TGTGCCAGCTCACCAGGACAGGGGGAAACCGGGGAGCTGTTTTTT. Amino acids: CASSPGQGETGELFF.

V is TRBV11-2 and J is TRBJ2-7, with 14 bases matching TRBD2. This CDR3 is built from 18 residues. The J segment lost 3 bases and the V segment lost 2 bases, leaving 9 bases of the junction unmatched. CDR1 is SGHAT and CDR2 is FQNNGV in the germline V gene. The CDR3 DNA is TGTGCCAGCAGCTTAAGGCCTCCTGGGACTAGCGGGGGCTACGAGCAGTACTTC. Translating it yields CASSLRPPGTSGGYEQYF.

The CDR3 reads CASSQAIRVSNTGELFF. CDR3 nucleotides: TGCGCCAGCAGCCAAGCAATCCGGGTCTCCAACACCGGGGAGCTGTTTTTT. The genes are TRBV4-3 and TRBJ2-2; D remains ambiguous. This CDR3 spans 17 amino acids. Germline loops: CDR1 LGHNA, CDR2 YSLEER. The germline V and J ends were trimmed by 1 base and 2 bases, with 14 bases remaining between them.

This chain uses TRBV7-9 with TRBJ2-2; no clear D. Germline V lookup: CDR1 SEHNR, CDR2 FQNEAQ (reference sequence). The CDR3 has 19 amino acids. Trimming took off 6 bases at V and 0 bases at J, with 23 bases between the two ends. Written as DNA, the CDR3 is TGTGCCAGCAGTTCGAATAGGGCCCGCTCTACTCCGAACACCGGGGAGCTGTTTTTT. This encodes CASSSNRARSTPNTGELFF.

The chain links TRBV7-9 to TRBJ2-3; D gene unclear. Trimming shortened V by 7 bases and J by 3 bases, and 5 bases separated the two germline ends. The germline V gene encodes CDR1 SEHNR and CDR2 FQNEAQ (reference sequence). The CDR3 covers 11 residues. CDR3 sequence (DNA): TGTGCCAGCACCACGACAGATACGCAGTATTTT. Protein: CASTTTDTQYF.

The CDR3 reads CASSLTSAGAYIQYF. The DNA for the CDR3 is TGTGCCAGCAGCCTCACGTCTGCGGGGGCTTACATTCAGTACTTC. The genes are TRBV11-2 and TRBJ2-4; maybe TRBD2 (7 bases). Germline loops: CDR1 SGHAT, CDR2 FQNNGV. The V end lost 5 bases, the J end lost 8 bases, and 19 bases lay between the germline ends. The length of the CDR3 is 15 residues. Combining the CDR3 with reference TRBV11-2 and TRBJ2-4 gives the whole variable domain EAGVAQSPRYKIIEKRQSVAFWCNPISGHATLYWYQQILGQGPKLLIQFQNNGVVDDSQLPKDRFSAERLKGVDSTLKIQPAKLEDSAVYLCASSLTSAGAYIQYFGAGTRLSVL.

V and J are TRBV7-9 and TRBJ1-2; possible D gene TRBD1, 5 bases. CDR3 length: 15 residues. Between the trimmed V and J ends, which lost 5 bases and 4 bases, there was a span of 17 bases. CDR1 is SEHNR, CDR2 FQNEAQ, per germline (reference sequence). The CDR3 region is CASSRLGGEGYGYTF. For the CDR3, the DNA is TGTGCCAGCAGCCGGTTGGGGGGAGAAGGCTATGGCTACACCTTC.

The rearrangement links TRBV27 to TRBJ1-2; D is possibly TRBD1 (6 bases). This CDR3 comprises 14 residues. Deletions cut 6 bases from V and 1 base from J, with 12 bases between. Per germline, CDR1 MNHEY and CDR2 SMNVEV (reference sequence). The DNA of the CDR3 is TGTGCCAGCAGAAAAACAGGGAATAACTATGGCTACACCTTC. Amino acid sequence: CASRKTGNNYGYTF.

The V and J genes are TRBV28 and TRBJ1-4, with 8 bases matching TRBD1. Trimming cost V 5 bases and J 8 bases; bases outside gene matches: 10. This CDR3 spans 15 amino acids. CDR1 is MDHEN, CDR2 SYDVKM, per germline. This CDR3 is CASSAGTGGEEKLFF. The CDR3 DNA is TGTGCCAGCAGTGCGGGTACAGGGGGAGAGGAAAAACTGTTTTTT.

A note on this clone: An end of the junction does not agree with germline; a read error may underlie this. This sample also contains other DNA sequences that code for the same CDR3. The CDR3 DNA reads TGCGCCAGCAGTTTGGGACAGGGCGCTGGCTACACCTTC. Protein product: CASSLGQGAGYTF. The chain recombines TRBV5-1 with TRBJ1-2; 9 bases fit TRBD1. The CDR3 contains 13 residues. Germline CDR1 SGHRS, CDR2 YFSETQ.

The chain couples TRBV5-4 to TRBJ2-7, with 7 bases aligning to TRBD1. In germline, CDR1 is SGHNT, CDR2 YYREEE (reference sequence). CDR3 length equals 13 residues. The ends lost 4 bases at V and 5 bases at J; junction bases unmatched: 6. The CDR3 bases are TGTGCCAGCAGCATTAGGGGGCTCGACGAGCAGTACTTC. It is translated as CASSIRGLDEQYF.

The chain's CDR3 is CASSPPRLGLAASYEQYF. CDR3 DNA: TGTGCCAGCTCACCACCGCGGTTGGGACTAGCGGCCTCCTACGAGCAGTACTTC. The J gene is TRBJ2-7, the V gene TRBV18; 11 bases are shared with TRBD2. J lost 0 bases, V lost 0 bases, and 7 bases had no gene match. The CDR3 loop spans 18 amino acids. CDR1 and CDR2 (germline): KGHSH, LQKENI.

The chain has TRBV7-9 and TRBJ2-3; D gene ambiguous. With 1 base removed from V and 8 bases from J, the gap between germline ends came to 10 bases. Germline V CDR1 and CDR2: SEHNR, FQNEAQ (reference sequence). The CDR3 has 13 amino acids. CDR3 protein: CASSLVGETTQYF. The CDR3, as DNA: TGTGCCAGCAGCTTAGTCGGAGAAACTACGCAGTATTTT.

The chain couples TRBV30 to TRBJ2-2; D is undetermined. V lost 2 bases, J lost 1 base, and 8 bases lay in between. The CDR3 sequence is 14 residues long. CDR1 GTSNPN and CDR2 SVGIG come from the germline V gene (reference sequence). In nucleotides, the CDR3 is TGTGCCTGGAGTCCAGCTAAGAACACCGGGGAGCTGTTTTTT. This translates into CAWSPAKNTGELFF.

This clone was detected only once. The chain uses TRBV10-3 and TRBJ2-2; 14 bases align to TRBD2. The CDR3 is 18 amino acids. Germline V gives CDR1 ENHRY, CDR2 SYGVKD. V shed 1 base and J 4 bases; nucleotides not matched to a gene: 5. The CDR3 protein is CAISEFGLAGGPTGELFF. DNA for the CDR3: TGTGCCATCAGTGAGTTCGGACTAGCGGGAGGCCCCACCGGGGAGCTGTTTTTT.

The chain links TRBV10-3 to TRBJ2-7; D may be TRBD1 or TRBD2 (5 bases each). The V gene lost 4 bases and the J gene lost 6 bases, with 10 bases spanning the gap. The CDR3 covers 12 residues. CDR1 is ENHRY and CDR2 is SYGVKD in the germline V gene. CDR3 bases: TGTGCCATCAGTGCGGGTGGGACCGAGCAGTACTTC. Protein sequence: CAISAGGTEQYF.

The chain joins TRBV6-6 to TRBJ2-7, with D hard to call. This CDR3 spans 13 amino acids. Looked up from germline, CDR1 is MNHNY and CDR2 is SVGAGI (reference sequence). The V end was cut by 5 bases, the J end by 1 base, with 9 bases between. CDR3 coding DNA: TGTGCCAGCAGTCCCGGACGGTCCTACGAGCAGTACTTC. Its protein is CASSPGRSYEQYF.

In its sample, this clone was seen once. V and J are TRBV18 and TRBJ2-3; TRBD1 matches 9 bases. The trim removed 2 bases at V and 5 bases at J, leaving 5 bases unmatched. The CDR3 is 15 amino acids. Looked up from germline, CDR1 is KGHSH and CDR2 is LQKENI. This CDR3 reads CASSPMGQGLDTQYF. The CDR3 DNA reads as TGTGCCAGCTCACCAATGGGACAGGGCCTAGATACGCAGTATTTT.

The rearrangement links TRBV5-6 to TRBJ2-4, with D tentatively TRBD1 (6 bases). Germline V CDR1 and CDR2: SGHDT, YYEEEE. This CDR3 is 14 amino acids long. Trimming removed 0 bases from V and 7 bases from J, with 11 bases in between. CDR3 coding DNA: TGTGCCAGCAGCTTGGTGGGACAAGTTAACATTCAGTACTTC. Amino acids: CASSLVGQVNIQYF.

The CDR3 region has the DNA TGTGCCAGCTCCCAGCGAATGGAAACTGAAGCTTTCTTT. This gives the protein CASSQRMETEAFF. The genes are TRBV18 and TRBJ1-1; D is uncertain. This CDR3 is 13 amino acids long. Germline V gene data show CDR1 as KGHSH and CDR2 as LQKENI. The germline V and J ends were trimmed by 6 bases and 5 bases, with 13 bases remaining between them.

Only one count was recorded for this clone. CDR3 sequence reads: CASSVSRPGQATYEQYF. As DNA, the CDR3 is TGTGCCAGCAGTGTATCCCGTCCGGGACAGGCGACCTACGAGCAGTACTTC. This sequence joins TRBV6-1 and TRBJ2-7, with TRBD1 matching over 8 bases. CDR1 is MNHNS, CDR2 SASEGT, per germline. The CDR3 length is 17 residues. V shed 4 bases and J 2 bases; nucleotides not matched to a gene: 13.

As regards this clone: The sample holds other DNA sequences that translate to the same CDR3. The rearrangement links TRBV5-6 to TRBJ2-1, with a tentative D call TRBD1 (6 bases). In germline, CDR1 is SGHDT, CDR2 YYEEEE. V shed 4 bases and J shed 5 bases, with 10 bases lying between them. This CDR3 is built from 13 residues. CDR3 in amino acids: CASSLEGDNEQFF. The CDR3 DNA follows: TGTGCCAGCAGCCTCGAGGGGGACAATGAGCAGTTCTTC.